The source of this TCR beta chain is a study of CD4 T cells in relation to SARS-CoV-2 and coronaviruses. Unexposed donor CD4+ T cells date from about 2011-2019, before the COVID-19 pandemic. The cells were cultured for roughly 11 days before CD4+ T cells were isolated. Whole-study results and caveats: Crossreactivity was assessed only for spike protein, not other viral proteins.

On this clone: What it binds is unknown.

Germline loops: CDR1 SNHLY, CDR2 FYNNEI. V dropped 7 bases and J dropped 4 bases, with 14 bases sitting between them. There are 13 residues in the CDR3. Repertoires were generated with immunoSEQ multiplex PCR, while TCRdb's copy carries only in-frame clones and drops some. The table shows about 20,000 clones, with around 77% occurring only once. The sequence came from a human donor in good health. Material for sequencing was CD4+ T cells from PBMCs, cultured in vitro. The V call is TRBV2, the J call TRBJ2-7; D remains ambiguous. CDR3 nucleotide sequence: TGTGCCAGCACCCAAACCCCCTCATACGAGCAGTACTTC. Amino acid sequence: CASTQTPSYEQYF.